Described below is a single TCR beta chain sequence and its context. Its antigen remains unknown. Clinical Activity Scores of at least 3, NOSPECS grades of at least 4 and durations under 3 months characterized ophthalmopathy patients. With 1 base removed from V and 1 base from J, the gap between germline ends came to 16 bases. In germline, CDR1 is MDHEN, CDR2 SYDVKM. This CDR3 has 17 amino acids. The data were obtained in a study of T cells in Graves' hyperthyroidism and ophthalmopathy. Study-level information: Peripheral blood was drawn at first diagnosis, prior to all treatment. Study-level points and caveats: Peripheral blood also featured most of the thyroid clonotypes expanded above 0.001.

It was RNA transcripts that yielded the amplified TCR beta CDR3 regions. First-round RT-PCR targeting the TCR CDR3 was performed with the HTBI primer set. TCRdb independently ran MiXCR on the multiplex PCR reads; one entry per CDR3 protein. The sample holds roughly 520,000 distinct CDR3 sequences, around 22% seen once. The sample comprised blood. The chain couples TRBV28 to TRBJ1-1; D perhaps matches TRBD1 (5 bases). The receptor was isolated from a woman aged 25 to 39 with Graves' ophthalmopathy. CDR3 nucleotide sequence: TGTGCCAGCAGTTTATTATCCAGGGTCGCCACGAACACTGAAGCTTTCTTT. Translating gives CASSLLSRVATNTEAFF. Based on the CDR3 plus reference TRBV28 and TRBJ1-1, the full variable domain is DVKVTQSSRYLVKRTGEKVFLECVQDMDHENMFWYRQDPGLGLRLIYFSYDVKMKEKGDIPEGYSVSREKKERFSLILESASTNQTSMYLCASSLLSRVATNTEAFFGQGTRLTVV.